Listed below are T cell receptor beta chains from one sample, sequenced in a study of CD8+ T cells in alopecia areata. Profiled with immunoSEQ multiplex PCR; TCRdb holds only in-frame clones, not every one. The sample lists about 290,000 clones, roughly 64% occurring once. Material: CD4+ T cells sorted from blood, obtained at week 24, from a patient treated with tofacitinib. All receptors derive from a human donor with alopecia areata. Each CDR3 is given with its conserved first and last residue.

>TRBV25-1|TRBJ1-2
CASSETGIFMDSYTF
>TRBV4-2|TRBJ2-3
CASSLPGQGPDTQYF
>TRBV7-9|TRBJ1-5
CASSLGAGRVRQPQHF
>TRBV4-2|TRBJ2-1
CASSPYSRSSYNEQFF
>TRBV28|TRBJ1-4
CASSPDTGLEKLFF
>TRBV28|TRBJ2-7
CASISQGPLYEQYF
>TRBV23-1|TRBJ1-4
CASSQVVRGKLFF
>TRBV5-1|TRBJ2-3
CASSLEGVRTDTQYF
>TRBV27|TRBJ2-2
CASSLDSPNTGELFF
>TRBV9|TRBJ2-5
CASSVALSEGGGETQYF
>TRBV7-9|TRBJ2-1
CASSTDRGTGDEQFF
>TRBV6-5|TRBJ1-6
CASSRDSSSPLHF
>TRBV5-4|TRBJ2-1
CASSSNNEQFF
>TRBV28|TRBJ2-7
CASSLLDPRDEQYF
>TRBV4-1|TRBJ2-5
CASSLKGTGRVRETQYF
>TRBV2|TRBJ2-3
CASRTGGGANTDTQYF
>TRBV4-2|TRBJ1-2
CASSSPEGGYGYTF
>TRBV29-1|TRBJ2-1
CSVSGEAENEQFF
>TRBV2|TRBJ1-5
CASSDRSQPQHF
>TRBV29-1|TRBJ2-7
CSARTGPEQYF
>TRBV29-1|TRBJ2-7
CSALGTYEQYF
>TRBV30|TRBJ1-1
CAWLDGQSTEAFF
>TRBV25-1|TRBJ2-5
CASRAGAIETQYF